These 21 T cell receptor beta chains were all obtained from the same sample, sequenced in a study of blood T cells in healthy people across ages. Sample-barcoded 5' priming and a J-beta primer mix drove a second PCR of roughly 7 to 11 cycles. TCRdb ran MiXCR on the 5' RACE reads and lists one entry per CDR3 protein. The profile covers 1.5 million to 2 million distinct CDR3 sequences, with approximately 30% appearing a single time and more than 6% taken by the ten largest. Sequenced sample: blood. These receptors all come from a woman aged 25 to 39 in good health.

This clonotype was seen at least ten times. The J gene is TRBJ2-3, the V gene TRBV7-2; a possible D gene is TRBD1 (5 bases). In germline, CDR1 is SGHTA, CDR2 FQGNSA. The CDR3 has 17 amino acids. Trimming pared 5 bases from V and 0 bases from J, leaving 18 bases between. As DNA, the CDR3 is TGTGCCAGCAGCCCCCCCTGGGGCGGCGTTAGCACAGATACGCAGTATTTT. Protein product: CASSPPWGGVSTDTQYF.

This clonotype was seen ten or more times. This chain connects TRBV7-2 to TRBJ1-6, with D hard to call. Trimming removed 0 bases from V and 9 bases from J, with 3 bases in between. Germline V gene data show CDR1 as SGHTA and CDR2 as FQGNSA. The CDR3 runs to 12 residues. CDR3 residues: CASSLALSPLHF. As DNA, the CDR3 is TGTGCCAGCAGCTTAGCGCTTTCACCCCTCCACTTT.

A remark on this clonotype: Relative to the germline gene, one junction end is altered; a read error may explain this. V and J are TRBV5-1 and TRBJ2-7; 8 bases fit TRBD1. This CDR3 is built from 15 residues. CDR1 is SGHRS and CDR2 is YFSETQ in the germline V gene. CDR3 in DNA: TGCGCCGGCAGCCCGAGACAGGGGAAATCCTACGAGCAGTACTTC. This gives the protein CAGSPRQGKSYEQYF. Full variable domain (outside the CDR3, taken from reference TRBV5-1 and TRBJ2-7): KAGVTQTPRYLIKTRGQQVTLSCSPISGHRSVSWYQQTPGQGLQFLFEYFSETQRNKGNFPGRFSGRQFSNSRSEMNVSTLELGDSALYLCAGSPRQGKSYEQYFGPGTRLTVT.

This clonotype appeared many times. CDR3 amino acids: CASSWGSVSGETQYF. In DNA form, the CDR3 reads TGTGCCAGCAGCTGGGGTAGCGTCTCGGGGGAGACCCAGTACTTC. The genes are TRBV7-2 and TRBJ2-5, with a weak D call TRBD2 (5 bases). The CDR3 totals 15 residues. Germline V lookup: CDR1 SGHTA, CDR2 FQGNSA. V was clipped by 4 bases and J by 5 bases, with 17 bases between them.

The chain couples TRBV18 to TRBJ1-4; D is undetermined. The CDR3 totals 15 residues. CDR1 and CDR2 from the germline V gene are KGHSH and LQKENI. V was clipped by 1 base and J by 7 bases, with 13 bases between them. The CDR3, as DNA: TGTGCCAGCTCACCACTAGAGGACGGTATTGAAAAACTGTTTTTT. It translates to CASSPLEDGIEKLFF. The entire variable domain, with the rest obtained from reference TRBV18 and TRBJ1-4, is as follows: NAGVMQNPRHLVRRRGQEARLRCSPMKGHSHVYWYRQLPEEGLKFMVYLQKENIIDESGMPKERFSAEFPKEGPSILRIQQVVRGDSAAYFCASSPLEDGIEKLFFGSGTQLSVL.

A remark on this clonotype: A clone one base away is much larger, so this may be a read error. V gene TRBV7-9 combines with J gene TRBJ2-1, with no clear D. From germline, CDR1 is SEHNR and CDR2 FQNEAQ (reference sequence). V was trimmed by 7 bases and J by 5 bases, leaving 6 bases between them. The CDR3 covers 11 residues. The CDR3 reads CASNGDNEQFF. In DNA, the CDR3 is TGTGCCAGCAACGGAGACAATGAGCAGTTCTTC.

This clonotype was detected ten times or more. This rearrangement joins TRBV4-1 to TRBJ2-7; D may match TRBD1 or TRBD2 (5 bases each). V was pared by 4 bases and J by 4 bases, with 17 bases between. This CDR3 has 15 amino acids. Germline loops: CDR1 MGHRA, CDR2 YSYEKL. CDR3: CASSPEVGDRYEQYF. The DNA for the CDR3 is TGCGCCAGCAGCCCGGAGGTGGGAGACAGATACGAGCAGTACTTC.

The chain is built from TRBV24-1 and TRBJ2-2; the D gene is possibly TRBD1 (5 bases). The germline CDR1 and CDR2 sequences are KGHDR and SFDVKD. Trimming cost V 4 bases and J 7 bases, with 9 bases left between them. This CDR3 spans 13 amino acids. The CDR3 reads CATSEAGRGELFF. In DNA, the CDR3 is TGTGCCACCAGTGAGGCAGGGCGCGGGGAGCTGTTTTTT.

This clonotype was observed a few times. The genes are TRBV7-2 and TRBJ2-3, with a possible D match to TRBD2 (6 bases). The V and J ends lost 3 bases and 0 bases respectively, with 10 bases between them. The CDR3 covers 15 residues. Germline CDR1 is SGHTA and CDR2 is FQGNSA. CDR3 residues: CASSFLRGSTDTQYF. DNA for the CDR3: TGTGCCAGCAGCTTTTTGCGGGGCAGCACAGATACGCAGTATTTT.

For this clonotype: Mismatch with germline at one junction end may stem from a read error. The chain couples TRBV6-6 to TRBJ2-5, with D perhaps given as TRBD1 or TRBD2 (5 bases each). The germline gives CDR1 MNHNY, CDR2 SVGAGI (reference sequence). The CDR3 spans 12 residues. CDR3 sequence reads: CASSYLGETQDF. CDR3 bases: TGTGCCAGCAGTTACTTGGGGGAGACCCAGGACTTC.

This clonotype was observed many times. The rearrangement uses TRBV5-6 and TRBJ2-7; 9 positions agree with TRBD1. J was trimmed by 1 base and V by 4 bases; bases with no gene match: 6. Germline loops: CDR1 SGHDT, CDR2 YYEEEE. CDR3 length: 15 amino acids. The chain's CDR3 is CASSPRTGASYEQYF. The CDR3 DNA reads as TGTGCCAGCAGCCCCCGGACAGGGGCATCCTACGAGCAGTACTTC.

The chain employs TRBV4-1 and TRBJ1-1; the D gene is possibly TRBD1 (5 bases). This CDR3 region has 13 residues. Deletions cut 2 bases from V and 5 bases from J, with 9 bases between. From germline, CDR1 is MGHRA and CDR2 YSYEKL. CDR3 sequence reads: CASSQMGETEAFF. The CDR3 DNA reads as TGCGCCAGCAGCCAAATGGGGGAGACTGAAGCTTTCTTT.

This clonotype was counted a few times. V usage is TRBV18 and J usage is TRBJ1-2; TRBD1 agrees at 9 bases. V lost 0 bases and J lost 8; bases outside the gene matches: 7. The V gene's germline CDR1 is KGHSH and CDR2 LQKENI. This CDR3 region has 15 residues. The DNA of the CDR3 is TGTGCCAGCTCACCACCCCCGGGACAGGGAGGCGGCTACACCTTC. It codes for CASSPPPGQGGGYTF.

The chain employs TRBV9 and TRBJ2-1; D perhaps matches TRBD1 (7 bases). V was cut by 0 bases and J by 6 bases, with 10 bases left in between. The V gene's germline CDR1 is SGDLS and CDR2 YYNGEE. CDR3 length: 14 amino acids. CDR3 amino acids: CASSVVEGANEQFF. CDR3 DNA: TGTGCCAGCAGCGTAGTGGAGGGGGCCAATGAGCAGTTCTTC.

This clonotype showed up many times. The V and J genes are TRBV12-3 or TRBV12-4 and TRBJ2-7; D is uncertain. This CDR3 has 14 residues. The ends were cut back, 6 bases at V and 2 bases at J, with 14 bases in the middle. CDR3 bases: TGTGCCAGCAGCCCCGGAAAGGTCCCCTACGAGCAGTACTTC. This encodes CASSPGKVPYEQYF.

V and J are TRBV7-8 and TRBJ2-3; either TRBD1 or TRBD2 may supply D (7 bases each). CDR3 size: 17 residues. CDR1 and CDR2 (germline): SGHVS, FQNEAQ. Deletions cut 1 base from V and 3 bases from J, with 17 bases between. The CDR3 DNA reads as TGTGCCAGCAGCTTAGAAGGGGGAGGGGGCAGGACAGATACGCAGTATTTT. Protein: CASSLEGGGGRTDTQYF.

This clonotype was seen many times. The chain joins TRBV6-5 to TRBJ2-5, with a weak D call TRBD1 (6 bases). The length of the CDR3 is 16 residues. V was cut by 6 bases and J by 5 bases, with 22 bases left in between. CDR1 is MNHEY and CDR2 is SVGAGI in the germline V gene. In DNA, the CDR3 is TGTGCCAGCAGGTCCGGGATCAGGGGTGATAGGGAGACCCAGTACTTC. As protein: CASRSGIRGDRETQYF.

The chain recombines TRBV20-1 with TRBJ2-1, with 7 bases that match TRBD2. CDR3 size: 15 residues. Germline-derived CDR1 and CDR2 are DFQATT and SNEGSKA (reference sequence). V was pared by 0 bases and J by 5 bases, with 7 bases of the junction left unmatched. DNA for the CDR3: TGCAGTGCTAGAGATATAAGCGGGACCCACAATGAGCAGTTCTTC. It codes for CSARDISGTHNEQFF.

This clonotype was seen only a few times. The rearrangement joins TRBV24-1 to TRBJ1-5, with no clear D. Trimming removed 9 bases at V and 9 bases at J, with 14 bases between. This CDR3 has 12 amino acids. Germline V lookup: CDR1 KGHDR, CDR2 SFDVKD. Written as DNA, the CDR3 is TGTGCCACCGGTCGGGAGACTGGGCCCCAGCATTTT. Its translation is CATGRETGPQHF.

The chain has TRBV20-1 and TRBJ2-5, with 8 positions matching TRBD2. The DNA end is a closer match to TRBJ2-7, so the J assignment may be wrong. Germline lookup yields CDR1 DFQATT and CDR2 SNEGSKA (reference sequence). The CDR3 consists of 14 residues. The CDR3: CSARSETAGAEQYF. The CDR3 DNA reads TGCAGTGCTAGGTCTGAGACAGCGGGGGCCGAGCAGTACTTC.

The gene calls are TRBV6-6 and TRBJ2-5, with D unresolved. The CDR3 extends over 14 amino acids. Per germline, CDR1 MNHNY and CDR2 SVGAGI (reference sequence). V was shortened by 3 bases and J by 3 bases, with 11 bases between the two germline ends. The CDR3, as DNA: TGTGCCAGCAGTTATGCCGGGTTTAAAGAGACCCAGTACTTC. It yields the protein CASSYAGFKETQYF.